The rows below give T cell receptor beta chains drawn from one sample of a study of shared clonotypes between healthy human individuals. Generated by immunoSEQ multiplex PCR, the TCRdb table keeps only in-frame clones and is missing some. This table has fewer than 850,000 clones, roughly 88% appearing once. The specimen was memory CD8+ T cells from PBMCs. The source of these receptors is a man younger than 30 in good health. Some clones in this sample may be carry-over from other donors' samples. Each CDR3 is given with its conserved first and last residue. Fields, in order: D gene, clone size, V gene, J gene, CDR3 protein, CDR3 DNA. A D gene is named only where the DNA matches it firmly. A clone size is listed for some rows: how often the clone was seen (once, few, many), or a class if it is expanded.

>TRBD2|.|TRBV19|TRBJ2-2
CASEMRGAGELFF
TGTGCCAGCGAGATGCGGGGGGCCGGGGAGCTGTTTTTT
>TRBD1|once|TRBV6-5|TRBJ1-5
CASSADRGSNQPQHF
TGTGCCAGCAGTGCGGACAGGGGCTCCAATCAGCCCCAGCATTTT
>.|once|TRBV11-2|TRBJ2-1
CASSFTRGNNEQFF
TGTGCCAGCAGCTTCACCAGGGGAAACAATGAGCAGTTCTTC
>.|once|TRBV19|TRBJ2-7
CASSPQGTYEQYF
TGTGCCAGTAGTCCTCAGGGTACCTACGAGCAGTACTTC
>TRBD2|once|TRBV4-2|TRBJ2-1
CASSQDWREGLFF
TGTGCCAGCAGCCAAGACTGGAGGGAGGGCCTGTTCTTC
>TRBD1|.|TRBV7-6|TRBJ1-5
CASSQTGGSQPQHF
TGTGCCAGCAGCCAAACAGGGGGCAGTCAGCCCCAGCATTTT
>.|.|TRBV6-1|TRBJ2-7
CASSEAVTYEQYF
TGTGCCAGCAGTGAAGCAGTGACCTACGAGCAGTACTTC
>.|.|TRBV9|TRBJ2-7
CASSPTGGAAYEQYF
TGTGCCAGCAGCCCTACAGGGGGGGCCGCCTACGAGCAGTACTTC
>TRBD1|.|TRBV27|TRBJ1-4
CASSKTGRNEKLFF
TGTGCCAGCAGTAAGACAGGGAGGAATGAAAAACTGTTTTTT
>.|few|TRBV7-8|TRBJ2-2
CASSPGTRNTGELFF
TGTGCCAGCAGCCCAGGGACACGGAACACCGGGGAGCTGTTTTTT
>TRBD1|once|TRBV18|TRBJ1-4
CASSPIPGQSNEKLFF
TGTGCCAGCTCACCTATTCCGGGACAGAGTAATGAAAAACTGTTTTTT
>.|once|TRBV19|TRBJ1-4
CASSAGTANEKLFF
TGTGCCAGTAGTGCGGGAACTGCTAATGAAAAACTGTTTTTT
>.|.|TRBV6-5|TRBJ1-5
CASSEADSQPQHF
TGTGCCAGCAGTGAAGCTGACAGTCAGCCCCAGCATTTT
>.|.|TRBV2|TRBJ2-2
CAATGMTGELFF
TGTGCCGCCACAGGGATGACCGGGGAGCTGTTTTTT
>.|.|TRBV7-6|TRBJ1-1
CASSSELGMNTEAFF
TGTGCCAGCAGCTCTGAGCTCGGGATGAACACTGAAGCTTTCTTT
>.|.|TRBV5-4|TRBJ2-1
CASSLGRGTDNEQFF
TGTGCCAGCAGCTTGGGGAGGGGTACTGACAATGAGCAGTTCTTC
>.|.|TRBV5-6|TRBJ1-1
CASTPVGSPNTEAFF
TGTGCCAGCACTCCCGTGGGCAGCCCGAACACTGAAGCTTTCTTT
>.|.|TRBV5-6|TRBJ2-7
CASSLPGQSYEQYF
TGTGCCAGCAGCCTGCCGGGCCAATCCTACGAGCAGTACTTC
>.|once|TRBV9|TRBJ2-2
CASSAHRDTGELFF
TGTGCCAGCAGCGCCCACAGGGACACCGGGGAGCTGTTTTTT
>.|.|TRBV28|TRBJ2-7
CASSERGNTYEQYF
TGTGCCAGCAGTGAGAGGGGCAATACCTACGAGCAGTACTTC
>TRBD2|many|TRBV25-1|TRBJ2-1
CASSHSGDYNEQFF
TGTGCCAGCAGTCACAGCGGGGACTACAATGAGCAGTTCTTC
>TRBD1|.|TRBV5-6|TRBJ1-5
CASSPGGQGGGKSNQPQHF
TGTGCCAGCAGCCCCGGTGGACAGGGTGGGGGAAAAAGCAATCAGCCCCAGCATTTT
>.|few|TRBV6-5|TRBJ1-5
CASSYPGPSQPQHF
TGTGCCAGCAGTTACCCGGGTCCCTCCCAGCCCCAGCATTTT
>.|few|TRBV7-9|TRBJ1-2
CASSLGGGANYGYTF
TGTGCCAGCAGCTTAGGCGGAGGAGCTAACTATGGCTACACCTTC
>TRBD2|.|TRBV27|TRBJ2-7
CASGPGLALYEQYF
TGTGCCAGCGGTCCGGGACTAGCGCTCTACGAGCAGTACTTC
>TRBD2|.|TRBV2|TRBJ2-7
CATGTSGKDEQYF
TGTGCCACCGGGACTAGCGGGAAGGACGAGCAGTACTTC
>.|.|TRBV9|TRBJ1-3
CASSLGGHKAGNTIYF
TGTGCCAGCAGCTTAGGGGGACACAAGGCTGGAAACACCATATATTTT
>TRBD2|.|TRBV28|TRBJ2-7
CASTSGSGEPYEQYF
TGTGCCAGCACTAGCGGGAGTGGGGAACCCTACGAGCAGTACTTC
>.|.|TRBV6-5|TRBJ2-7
CATKAVLGSYEQYF
TGTGCCACCAAAGCAGTCTTGGGCTCCTACGAGCAGTACTTC
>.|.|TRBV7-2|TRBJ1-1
CASSSRHLNTEAFF
TGTGCCAGCAGCTCGAGACACTTGAACACTGAAGCTTTCTTT
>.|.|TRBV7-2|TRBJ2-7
CASSPQLMLEQYF
TGTGCCAGCAGCCCACAGTTGATGCTTGAGCAGTACTTC
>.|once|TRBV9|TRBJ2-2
CASSVGNPNTGELFF
TGTGCCAGCAGCGTAGGAAACCCGAACACCGGGGAGCTGTTTTTT
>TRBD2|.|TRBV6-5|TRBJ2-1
CASSYGEGNEQFF
TGTGCCAGCAGTTACGGGGAGGGGAATGAGCAGTTCTTC
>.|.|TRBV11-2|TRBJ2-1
CASSVSYNEQFF
TGTGCCAGCAGCGTATCCTACAATGAGCAGTTCTTC
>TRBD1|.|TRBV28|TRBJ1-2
CASSLFSWWQGADGYTF
TGTGCCAGCAGTTTATTTAGTTGGTGGCAGGGGGCGGATGGCTACACCTTC
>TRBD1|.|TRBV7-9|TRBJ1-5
CASSLRQGTTEQPQHF
TGTGCCAGCAGCCTCCGACAGGGGACCACGGAACAGCCCCAGCATTTT
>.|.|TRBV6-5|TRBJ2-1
CASSYSTYLGSNEQFF
TGTGCCAGCAGTTACTCAACTTACCTGGGAAGCAATGAGCAGTTCTTC